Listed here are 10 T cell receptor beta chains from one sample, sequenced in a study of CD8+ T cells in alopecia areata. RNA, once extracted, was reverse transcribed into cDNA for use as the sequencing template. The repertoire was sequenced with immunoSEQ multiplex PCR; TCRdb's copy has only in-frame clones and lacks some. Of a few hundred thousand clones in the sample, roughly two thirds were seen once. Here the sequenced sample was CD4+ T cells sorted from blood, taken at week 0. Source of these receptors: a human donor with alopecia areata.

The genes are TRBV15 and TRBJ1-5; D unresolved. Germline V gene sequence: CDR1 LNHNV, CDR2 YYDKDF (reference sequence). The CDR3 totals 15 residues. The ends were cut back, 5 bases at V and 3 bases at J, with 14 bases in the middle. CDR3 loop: CATSFDRTANQPQHF. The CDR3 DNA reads TGTGCCACCAGCTTCGATAGGACTGCCAATCAGCCCCAGCATTTT.

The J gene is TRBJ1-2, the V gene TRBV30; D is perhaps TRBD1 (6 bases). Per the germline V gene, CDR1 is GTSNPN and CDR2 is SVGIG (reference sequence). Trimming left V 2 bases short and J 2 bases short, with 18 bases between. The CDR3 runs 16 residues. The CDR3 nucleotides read TGTGCCTGGAGTATAAGATCAAGGGGGACGAACTATGGCTACACCTTC. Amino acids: CAWSIRSRGTNYGYTF.

CDR3: CSVRDRVASPLHF. The CDR3 nucleotides read TGCAGCGTACGGGACAGGGTGGCTTCACCCCTCCACTTT. The genes are TRBV29-1 and TRBJ1-6; TRBD1 matches at 9 bases. This CDR3 contains 13 residues. Germline trimming cut 6 bases from V and 9 bases from J; bases unmatched to any gene: 6. Germline-derived CDR1 and CDR2 are SQVTM and ANQGSEA. The variable domain in full, with the rest retrieved from reference TRBV29-1 and TRBJ1-6, is SAVISQKPSRDICQRGTSLTIQCQVDSQVTMMFWYRQQPGQSLTLIATANQGSEATYESGFVIDKFPISRPNLTFSTLTVSNMSPEDSSIYLCSVRDRVASPLHFGNGTRLTVT.

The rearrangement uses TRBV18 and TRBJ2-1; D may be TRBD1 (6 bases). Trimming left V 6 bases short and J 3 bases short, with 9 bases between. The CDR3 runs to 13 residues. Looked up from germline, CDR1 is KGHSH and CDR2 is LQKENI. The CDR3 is CASSEDSYNEQFF. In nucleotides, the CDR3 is TGTGCCAGCTCCGAGGACAGCTACAATGAGCAGTTCTTC.

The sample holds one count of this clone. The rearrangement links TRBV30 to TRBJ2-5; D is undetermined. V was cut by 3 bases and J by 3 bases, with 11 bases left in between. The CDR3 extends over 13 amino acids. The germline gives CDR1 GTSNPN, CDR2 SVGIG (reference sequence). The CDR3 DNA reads TGTGCCTGGAGCCTTACGGTGAAAGAGACCCAGTACTTC. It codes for CAWSLTVKETQYF.

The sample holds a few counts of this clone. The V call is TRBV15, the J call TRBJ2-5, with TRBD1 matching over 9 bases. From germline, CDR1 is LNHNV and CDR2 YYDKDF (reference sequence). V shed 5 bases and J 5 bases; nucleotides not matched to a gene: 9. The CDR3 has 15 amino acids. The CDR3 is CATSAPGQGRETQYF. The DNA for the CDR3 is TGTGCCACCAGCGCCCCGGGACAGGGAAGGGAGACCCAGTACTTC.

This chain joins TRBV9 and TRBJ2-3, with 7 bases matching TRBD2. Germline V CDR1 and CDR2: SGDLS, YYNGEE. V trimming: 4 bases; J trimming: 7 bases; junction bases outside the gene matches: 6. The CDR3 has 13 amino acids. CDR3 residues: CASSTRDYNTQYF. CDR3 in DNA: TGTGCCAGCAGCACCCGGGACTACAATACGCAGTATTTT.

The chain's CDR3 is CASSPGLAEHNEQFF. CDR3 bases: TGTGCCAGCAGCCCGGGACTAGCGGAGCACAATGAGCAGTTCTTC. The chain uses TRBV7-2 and TRBJ2-1; 11 positions agree with TRBD2. CDR1 is SGHTA, CDR2 FQGNSA, per germline. Unmatched junction bases numbered 5, after V lost 5 bases and J lost 5 bases. The CDR3 has 15 residues.

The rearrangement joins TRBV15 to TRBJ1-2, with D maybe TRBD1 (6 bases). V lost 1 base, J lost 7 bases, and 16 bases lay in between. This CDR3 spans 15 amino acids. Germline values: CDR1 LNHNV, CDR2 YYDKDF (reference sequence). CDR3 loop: CATSRGGTSSPGYTF. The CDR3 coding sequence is TGTGCCACCAGCAGAGGGGGGACATCAAGCCCTGGCTACACCTTC.

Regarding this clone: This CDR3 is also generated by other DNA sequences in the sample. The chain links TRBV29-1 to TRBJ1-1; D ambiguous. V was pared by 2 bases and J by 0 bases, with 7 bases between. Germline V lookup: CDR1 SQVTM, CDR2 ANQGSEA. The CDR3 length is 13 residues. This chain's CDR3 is CSVERRLNTEAFF. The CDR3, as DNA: TGCAGCGTTGAAAGGCGGCTGAACACTGAAGCTTTCTTT.